The 4 T cell receptor beta chains below come from one sample, sequenced in a study of response to subunit inactivated influenza vaccine. Using its own MiXCR run on the RT-PCR reads, TCRdb lists one record per CDR3 protein. The sample includes 150,000 or so distinct CDR3 sequences, about 11% seen only once; the top ten take over 10%. Sample: non-naive T cells sorted from PBMCs, taken 40 to 50 days after vaccination. The receptors come from a man in his forties or fifties who received an inactivated influenza vaccine.

At least ten counts were recorded for this clonotype. J is TRBJ1-6 and V is TRBV5-1, with D possibly matching TRBD1 (6 bases). CDR1 is SGHRS and CDR2 is YFSETQ in the germline V gene. The V end was cut by 4 bases, the J end by 7 bases, with 12 bases between. The CDR3 sequence is 14 residues long. The CDR3 region is CASSTDSNNSPLHF. The CDR3 nucleotides are TGCGCCAGCAGCACGGACAGCAACAATTCACCCCTCCACTTT.

This clonotype was recorded a few times. This chain connects TRBV6-1 to TRBJ1-6, with TRBD1 matching over 9 bases. Germline V gene sequence: CDR1 MNHNS, CDR2 SASEGT. This CDR3 is 14 amino acids long. Losses at the gene ends were 6 bases for V and 6 bases for J; bases not matched to a gene: 3. CDR3 sequence reads: CASRPGQGNSPLHF. The CDR3, as DNA: TGTGCCAGCAGGCCGGGACAGGGTAATTCACCCCTCCACTTT.

Note on this clonotype: At one boundary the junction diverges from the germline segment, which might be a read error. The chain recombines TRBV20-1 with TRBJ2-3, with 8 bases that match TRBD1. This CDR3 is built from 17 residues. The germline V gene has CDR1 DFQATT and CDR2 SNEGSKA (reference sequence). The CDR3 DNA reads as TGCAGTCCTAGAGATCCCCGGACAGGGACGACTGTGGATACGCAGTATTTT. Its translation: CSPRDPRTGTTVDTQYF.

The sample holds many counts of this clonotype. This chain links TRBV11-2 with TRBJ2-4; perhaps D is TRBD1 or TRBD2 (5 bases each). The V and J ends lost 7 bases and 3 bases respectively, with 25 bases between them. This CDR3 comprises 18 residues. From germline, CDR1 is SGHAT and CDR2 FQNNGV. The CDR3 bases are TGTGCCAGCACCAGGGTTAACGGGGCGCCCTTAAGCAAAAACATTCAGTACTTC. This sequence encodes CASTRVNGAPLSKNIQYF.